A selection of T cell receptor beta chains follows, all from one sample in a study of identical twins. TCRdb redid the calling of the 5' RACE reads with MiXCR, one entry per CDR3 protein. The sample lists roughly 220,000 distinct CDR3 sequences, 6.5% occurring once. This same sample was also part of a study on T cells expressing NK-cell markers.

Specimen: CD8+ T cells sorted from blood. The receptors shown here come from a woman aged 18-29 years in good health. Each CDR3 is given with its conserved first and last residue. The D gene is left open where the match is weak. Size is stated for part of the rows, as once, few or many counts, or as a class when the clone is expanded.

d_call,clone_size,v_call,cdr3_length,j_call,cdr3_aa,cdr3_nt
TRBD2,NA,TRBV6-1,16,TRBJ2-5,CASSARGAGVVETQYF,TGTGCCAGCAGTGCGCGGGGGGCGGGAGTAGTGGAGACCCAGTACTTC
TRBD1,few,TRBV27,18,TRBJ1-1,CASSLSGTGLLMNTEAFF,TGTGCCAGCAGTTTATCGGGGACAGGGCTTTTGATGAACACTGAAGCTTTCTTT
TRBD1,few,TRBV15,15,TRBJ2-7,CATSTPGQGAREQYF,TGTGCCACCAGCACCCCGGGACAGGGGGCTCGCGAGCAGTACTTC
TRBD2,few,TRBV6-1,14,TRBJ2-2,CASSGTSGIGELFF,TGTGCCAGCAGTGGGACTAGCGGGATCGGGGAGCTGTTTTTT
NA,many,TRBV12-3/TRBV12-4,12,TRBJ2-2,CASRWGPGELFF,TGTGCCAGCAGATGGGGACCTGGGGAGCTGTTTTTT
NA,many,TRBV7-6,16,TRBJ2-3,CASSDQPNTYTDTQYF,TGTGCCAGCAGCGATCAGCCAAATACGTACACAGATACGCAGTATTTT
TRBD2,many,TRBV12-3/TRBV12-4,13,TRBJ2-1,CASTSGGYNEQFF,TGTGCCAGCACCTCGGGGGGTTACAATGAGCAGTTCTTC
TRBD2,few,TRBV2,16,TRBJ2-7,CASSEQLAGGYYEQYF,TGTGCCAGCAGTGAACAACTAGCGGGAGGATACTACGAGCAGTACTTC
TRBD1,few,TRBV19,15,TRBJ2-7,CASSSGTGGLYEQYF,TGTGCCAGTAGTAGCGGGACAGGGGGACTATATGAGCAGTACTTC
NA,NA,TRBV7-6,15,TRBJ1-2,CASSLDRSGDRGYTF,TGTGCCAGCAGCTTAGATCGTTCTGGAGACAGAGGCTACACCTTC
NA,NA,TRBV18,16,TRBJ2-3,CASSPRAVSSTDTQYF,TGTGCCAGCTCACCACGGGCAGTTTCTAGCACAGATACGCAGTATTTT
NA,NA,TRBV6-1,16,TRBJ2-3,CASRGGQYFCPGEQYF,TGTGCCAGCAGGGGGGGGCAGTATTTTTGCCCAGGAGAGCAGTATTTT
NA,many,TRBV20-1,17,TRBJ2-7,CSARDMDTSSRGSEQYF,TGCAGTGCTAGAGATATGGACACCTCCTCCCGGGGCTCCGAGCAGTACTTC
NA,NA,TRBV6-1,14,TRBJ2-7,CASSEVGGSYEQYF,TGTGCCAGCAGTGAAGTCGGGGGCAGCTACGAGCAGTACTTC
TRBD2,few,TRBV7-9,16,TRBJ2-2,CASSLSSGSNTGELFF,TGTGCCAGCAGCTTAAGTAGCGGGTCTAACACCGGGGAGCTGTTTTTT
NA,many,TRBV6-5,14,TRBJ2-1,CASSYSRSGAEQFF,TGTGCCAGCAGTTATTCGCGGTCGGGCGCCGAGCAGTTCTTC
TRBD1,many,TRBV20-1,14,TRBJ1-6,CSASRDREASPLHF,TGCAGTGCTTCCCGGGACAGGGAAGCTTCACCCCTCCACTTT
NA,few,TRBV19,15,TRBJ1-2,CASSYGQTPNYGYTF,TGTGCCAGTAGTTACGGACAGACACCTAACTATGGCTACACCTTC
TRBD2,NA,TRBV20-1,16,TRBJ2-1,CSARGDRRGDFNEQFF,TGCAGTGCTAGAGGGGATCGGCGGGGGGACTTCAATGAGCAGTTCTTC
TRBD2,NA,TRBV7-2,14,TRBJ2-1,CASPVLAGGNEQFF,TGTGCCAGCCCGGTTCTAGCGGGAGGCAATGAGCAGTTCTTC
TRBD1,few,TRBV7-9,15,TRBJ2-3,CASSSSRGKTDTQYF,TGTGCCAGCAGCTCCTCCAGGGGGAAAACAGATACGCAGTATTTT
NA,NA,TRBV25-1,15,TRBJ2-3,CASSVQGLGADTQYF,TGTGCCAGCAGTGTACAGGGATTGGGAGCAGATACGCAGTATTTT
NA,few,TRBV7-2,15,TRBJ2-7,CASSLGPPSSYEQYF,TGTGCCAGCAGCCTAGGACCGCCAAGCTCCTACGAGCAGTACTTC
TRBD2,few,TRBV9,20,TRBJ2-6,CASSPGSLAGVASGANVLTF,TGTGCCAGCAGCCCCGGGTCCCTAGCGGGAGTCGCCTCCGGGGCCAACGTCCTGACTTTC
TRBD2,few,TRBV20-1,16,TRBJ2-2,CSAREGLAVNTGELFF,TGCAGTGCTAGAGAGGGACTAGCGGTGAACACCGGGGAGCTGTTTTTT
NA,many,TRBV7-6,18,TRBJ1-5,CASSLEFFQELSNQPQHF,TGTGCCAGCAGCTTAGAGTTTTTTCAGGAGTTGAGCAATCAGCCCCAGCATTTT
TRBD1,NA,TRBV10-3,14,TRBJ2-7,CAIKDPDREYEQYF,TGTGCCATCAAGGACCCGGACAGGGAATACGAGCAGTACTTC
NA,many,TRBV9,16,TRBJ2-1,CASSDRDFAISHEQFF,TGTGCCAGCAGCGACCGGGACTTCGCCATTTCCCATGAGCAGTTCTTC
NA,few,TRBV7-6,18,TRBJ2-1,CASSLIHQGREANNEQFF,TGTGCCAGCAGCTTAATCCATCAGGGGAGGGAGGCCAACAATGAGCAGTTCTTC
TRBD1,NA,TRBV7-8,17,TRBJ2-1,CASSFTATGDILNEQFF,TGTGCCAGCAGCTTTACAGCGACAGGGGACATTCTCAATGAGCAGTTCTTC
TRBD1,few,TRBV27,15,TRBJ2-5,CASSLGSGGRETQYF,TGTGCCAGCAGTTTGGGTTCAGGGGGCAGGGAGACCCAGTACTTC
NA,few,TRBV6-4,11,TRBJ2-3,CASSDLDTQYF,TGTGCCAGCAGTGACCTAGATACGCAGTATTTT
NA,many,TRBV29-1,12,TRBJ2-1,CSGVGSTNEQFF,TGCAGCGGGGTCGGTAGTACCAATGAGCAGTTCTTC
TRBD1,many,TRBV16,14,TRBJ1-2,CASSQSGQVYGYTF,TGTGCCAGCAGCCAATCGGGACAGGTTTATGGCTACACCTTC
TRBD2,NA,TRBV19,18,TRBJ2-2,CASSIVQLAGRIGGELFF,TGTGCCAGTAGTATAGTCCAGTTAGCGGGTCGAATCGGCGGGGAGCTGTTTTTT
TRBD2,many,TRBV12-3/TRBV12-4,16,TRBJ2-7,CASSSSGRTPSYEQYF,TGTGCCAGCAGTTCGAGCGGGAGGACCCCCTCCTACGAGCAGTACTTC
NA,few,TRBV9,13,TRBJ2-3,CASRDSYTDTQYF,TGTGCCAGCAGGGACAGTTACACAGATACGCAGTATTTT